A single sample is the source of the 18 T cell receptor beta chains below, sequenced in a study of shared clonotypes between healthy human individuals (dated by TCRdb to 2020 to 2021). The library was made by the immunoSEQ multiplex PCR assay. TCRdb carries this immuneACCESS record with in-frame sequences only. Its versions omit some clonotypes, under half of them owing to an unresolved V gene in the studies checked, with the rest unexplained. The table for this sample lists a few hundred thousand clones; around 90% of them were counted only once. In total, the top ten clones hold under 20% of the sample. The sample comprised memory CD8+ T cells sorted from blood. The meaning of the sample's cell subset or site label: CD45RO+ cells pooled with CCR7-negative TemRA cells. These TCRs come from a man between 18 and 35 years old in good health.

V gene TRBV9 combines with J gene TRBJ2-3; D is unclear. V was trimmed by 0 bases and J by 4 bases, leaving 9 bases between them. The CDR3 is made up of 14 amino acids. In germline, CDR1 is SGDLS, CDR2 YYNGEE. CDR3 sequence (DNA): TGTGCCAGCAGCGTAGTTGCCCTAGCAGATACGCAGTATTTT. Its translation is CASSVVALADTQYF.

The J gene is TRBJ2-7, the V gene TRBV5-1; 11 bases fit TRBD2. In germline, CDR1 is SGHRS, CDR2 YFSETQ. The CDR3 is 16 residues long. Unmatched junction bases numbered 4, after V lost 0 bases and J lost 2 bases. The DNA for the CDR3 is TGCGCCAGCAGCTTGGGGACTAGCGGGTATACCTACGAGCAGTACTTC. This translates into CASSLGTSGYTYEQYF.

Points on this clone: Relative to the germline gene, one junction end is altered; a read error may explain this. The CDR3 DNA reads TGCGCCAGCAGCCAAGAAAGGTTTCGAATAAACGAGCTGGACTTC. The encoded protein is CASSQERFRINELDF. The rearrangement joins TRBV4-3 to TRBJ2-4; D gene unclear. Germline V CDR1 and CDR2: LGHNA, YSLEER. The CDR3 runs to 15 residues.

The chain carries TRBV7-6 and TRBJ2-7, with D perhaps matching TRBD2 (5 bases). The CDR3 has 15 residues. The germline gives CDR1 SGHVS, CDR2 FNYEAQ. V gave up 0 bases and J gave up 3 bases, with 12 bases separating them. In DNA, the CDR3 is TGTGCCAGCAGCTTAGCTTTTGGACGGGACTACGAGCAGTACTTC. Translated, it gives CASSLAFGRDYEQYF.

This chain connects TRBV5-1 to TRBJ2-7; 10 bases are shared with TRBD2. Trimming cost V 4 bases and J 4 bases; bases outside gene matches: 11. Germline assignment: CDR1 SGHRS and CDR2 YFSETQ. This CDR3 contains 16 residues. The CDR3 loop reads CASSDPLAGPSYEQYF. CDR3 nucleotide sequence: TGCGCCAGCAGCGATCCACTAGCGGGACCATCTTACGAGCAGTACTTC.

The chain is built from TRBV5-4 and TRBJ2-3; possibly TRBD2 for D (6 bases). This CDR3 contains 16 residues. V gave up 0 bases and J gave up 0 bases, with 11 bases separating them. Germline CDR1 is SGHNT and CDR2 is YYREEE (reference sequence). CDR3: CASSLVGLLSTDTQYF. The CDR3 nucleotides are TGTGCCAGCAGCTTGGTCGGACTACTTAGCACAGATACGCAGTATTTT.

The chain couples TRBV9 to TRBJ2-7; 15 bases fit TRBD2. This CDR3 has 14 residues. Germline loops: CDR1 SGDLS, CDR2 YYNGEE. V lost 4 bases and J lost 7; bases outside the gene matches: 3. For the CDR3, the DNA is TGTGCCAGCAGCCCCGGGACTAGCGGGGGGGAGCAGTACTTC. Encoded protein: CASSPGTSGGEQYF.

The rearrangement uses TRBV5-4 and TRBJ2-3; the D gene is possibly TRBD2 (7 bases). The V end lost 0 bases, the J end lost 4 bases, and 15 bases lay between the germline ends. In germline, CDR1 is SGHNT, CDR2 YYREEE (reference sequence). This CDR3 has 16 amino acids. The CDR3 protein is CASSLELRGGPDTQYF. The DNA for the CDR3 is TGTGCCAGCAGCTTGGAGTTGCGCGGGGGCCCAGATACGCAGTATTTT.

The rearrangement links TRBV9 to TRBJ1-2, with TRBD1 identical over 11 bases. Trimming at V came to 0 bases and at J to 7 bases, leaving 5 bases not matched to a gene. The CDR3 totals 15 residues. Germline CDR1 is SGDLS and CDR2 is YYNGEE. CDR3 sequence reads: CASSVEGQGVFGYTF. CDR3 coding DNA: TGTGCCAGCAGCGTAGAGGGACAGGGGGTATTTGGCTACACCTTC.

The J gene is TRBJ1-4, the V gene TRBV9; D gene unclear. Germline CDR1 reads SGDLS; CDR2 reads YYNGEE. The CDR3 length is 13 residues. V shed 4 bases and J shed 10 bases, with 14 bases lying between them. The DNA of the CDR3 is TGTGCCAGCAGCCCACCCAGCTACGGAAAACTGTTTTTT. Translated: CASSPPSYGKLFF.

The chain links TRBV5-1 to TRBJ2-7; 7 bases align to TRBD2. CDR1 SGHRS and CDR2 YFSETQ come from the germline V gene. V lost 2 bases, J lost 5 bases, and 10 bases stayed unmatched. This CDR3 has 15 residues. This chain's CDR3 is CASSFPGEGIDEQYF. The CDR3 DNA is TGCGCCAGCAGCTTTCCCGGGGAGGGAATCGACGAGCAGTACTTC.

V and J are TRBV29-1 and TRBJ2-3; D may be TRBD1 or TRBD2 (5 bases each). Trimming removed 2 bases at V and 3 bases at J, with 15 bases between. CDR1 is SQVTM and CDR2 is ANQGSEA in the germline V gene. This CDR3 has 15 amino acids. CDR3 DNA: TGCAGCGTTGAACTCGTCGGGTGGGGGACAGATACGCAGTATTTT. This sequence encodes CSVELVGWGTDTQYF.

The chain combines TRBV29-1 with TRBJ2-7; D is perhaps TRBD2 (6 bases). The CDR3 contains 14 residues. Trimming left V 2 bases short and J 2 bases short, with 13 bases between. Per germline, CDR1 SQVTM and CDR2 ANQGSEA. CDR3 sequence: CSVELASFPYEQYF. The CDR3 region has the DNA TGCAGCGTTGAACTAGCGTCATTCCCCTACGAGCAGTACTTC.

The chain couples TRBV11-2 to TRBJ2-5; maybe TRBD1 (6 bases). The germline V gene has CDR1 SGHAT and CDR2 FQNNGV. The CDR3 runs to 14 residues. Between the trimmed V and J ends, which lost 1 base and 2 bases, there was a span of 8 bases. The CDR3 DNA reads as TGTGCCAGCAGCTTAGGACAGGCGCAAGAGACCCAGTACTTC. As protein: CASSLGQAQETQYF.

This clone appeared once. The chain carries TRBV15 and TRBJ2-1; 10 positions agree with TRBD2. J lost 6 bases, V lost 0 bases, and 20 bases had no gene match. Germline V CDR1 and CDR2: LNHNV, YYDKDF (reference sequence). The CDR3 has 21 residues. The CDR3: CATSRELGSPPAGGPGNEQFF. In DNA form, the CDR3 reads TGTGCCACCAGCAGAGAGCTAGGGTCTCCTCCAGCGGGAGGGCCGGGCAATGAGCAGTTCTTC.

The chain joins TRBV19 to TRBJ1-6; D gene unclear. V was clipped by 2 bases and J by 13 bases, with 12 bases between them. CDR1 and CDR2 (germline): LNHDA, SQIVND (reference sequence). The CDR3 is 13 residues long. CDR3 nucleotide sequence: TGTGCCAGTAGTATAATCCAAGGAGGGCCCCTCCACTTT. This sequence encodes CASSIIQGGPLHF.

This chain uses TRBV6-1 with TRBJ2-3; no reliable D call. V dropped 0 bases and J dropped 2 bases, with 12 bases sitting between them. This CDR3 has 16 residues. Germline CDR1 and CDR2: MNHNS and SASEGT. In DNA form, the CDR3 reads TGTGCCAGCAGTGAAGCGCTGGTTACAGACACAGATACGCAGTATTTT. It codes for CASSEALVTDTDTQYF.

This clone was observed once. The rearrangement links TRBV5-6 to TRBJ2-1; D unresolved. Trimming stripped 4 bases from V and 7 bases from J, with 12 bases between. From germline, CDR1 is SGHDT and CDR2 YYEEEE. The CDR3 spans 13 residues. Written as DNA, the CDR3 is TGTGCCAGCAGCCAACCGAGAAATAATGAGCAGTTCTTC. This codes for CASSQPRNNEQFF.